A selection of T cell receptor beta chains follows, all from one sample in a study of blood T cell repertoires in COVID-19. The protocol was immunoSEQ multiplex PCR, while the TCRdb copy is restricted to in-frame clones and leaves out a portion. The sample records some 200,000 clones, 80% to 90% being singletons. Input material: PBMCs or T cells enriched from blood (not recorded which). All receptors derive from a woman in her late teens or twenties in a cohort exposed to, infected with or recovered from COVID-19 (not recorded which). The CDR3 runs from the conserved cysteine through the conserved F or W. The order of the fields is clone size, D gene, V gene, J gene, CDR3 DNA, CDR3 protein. The D gene is left open where the match is weak. Size values are once, few and many counts, or a class for expanded clones, and some rows have none.

>-|TRBD2|TRBV4-1|TRBJ2-1
TGCGCCAGCAGCCAAGGAGCGGGAGACTACAATGAGCAGTTCTTC
CASSQGAGDYNEQFF
>-|-|TRBV11-2|TRBJ2-5
TGTGCCAGCAGCTTAGTGCCCGGAGAGACCCAGTACTTC
CASSLVPGETQYF
>-|TRBD1|TRBV6-1|TRBJ2-7
TGTGCCAGCAGTGAAGACAGGGACAGCTACGAGCAGTACTTC
CASSEDRDSYEQYF
>-|TRBD2|TRBV16|TRBJ2-1
TGTGCCAGCAGCCAATATGCTAGCGGGAAACACAATGAGCAGTTCTTC
CASSQYASGKHNEQFF
>-|-|TRBV15|TRBJ1-1
TGTGCCACCAGTCGGTCTACCTTCTTTAACACTGAAGCTTTCTTT
CATSRSTFFNTEAFF
>-|-|TRBV7-3|TRBJ2-1
TGTGCCAGCAGCGTAGACTTCTCGGTCTACAATGAGCAGTTCTTC
CASSVDFSVYNEQFF
>few|TRBD1|TRBV7-9|TRBJ2-2
TGTGCCAGCACCCGGGACAGGGCGAACACCGGGGAGCTGTTTTTT
CASTRDRANTGELFF
>few|-|TRBV7-2|TRBJ1-2
TGTGCCAGCAGCCCCGACTATGGCTACACCTTC
CASSPDYGYTF
>-|-|TRBV6-1|TRBJ1-5
TGTGCCAGCAGTGAACAAGGGGGGGATCAGCCCCAGCATTTT
CASSEQGGDQPQHF
>-|-|TRBV5-1|TRBJ2-5
TGCGCCAGCAGCTTGGTCGTCCTGGTTGGAGGGGTAGAGACCCAGTACTTC
CASSLVVLVGGVETQYF
>many|-|TRBV28|TRBJ1-4
TGTGCCAGCAGTGCGGGACTCAAGTTGGGAACCGTTAATGAAAAACTGTTTTTT
CASSAGLKLGTVNEKLFF
>-|TRBD2|TRBV5-6|TRBJ2-3
TGTGCCAGCAGCTCTAGCGGATCCACAGATACGCAGTATTTT
CASSSSGSTDTQYF
>-|TRBD2|TRBV24-1|TRBJ2-3
TGTGCCACCAGTGACCCTGGACTAGCGGACACAGATACGCAGTATTTT
CATSDPGLADTDTQYF
>-|TRBD1|TRBV18|TRBJ1-1
TGTGCCAGCTCACCCCCCGGGACAGGAGAACAGACTGAAGCTTTCTTT
CASSPPGTGEQTEAFF
>-|-|TRBV6-1|TRBJ1-1
TGTGCCAGCAGTGAATGGGGGGTCACTGAAGCTTTCTTT
CASSEWGVTEAFF
>-|TRBD1|TRBV11-2|TRBJ2-1
TGTGCCAGCAGCTCCGGACAGGGGGATCTCTATGAGCAGTTCTTC
CASSSGQGDLYEQFF
>-|TRBD1|TRBV6-5|TRBJ1-1
TGTGCCAGCAGTTACCCAATTACAGGGGGCAACACTGAAGCTTTCTTT
CASSYPITGGNTEAFF
>-|TRBD2|TRBV27|TRBJ2-5
TGTGCCAGCAGTTTACGTCGCGGGGGAACACAAGAGACCCAGTACTTC
CASSLRRGGTQETQYF
>-|-|TRBV12-3/TRBV12-4|TRBJ2-7
TGTGCCAGCAGTTTACTAGCAGCCTACGAGCAGTACTTC
CASSLLAAYEQYF
>-|TRBD1|TRBV7-2|TRBJ1-5
TGTGCCAGCAGCTTCACCGGGACAGGGGGCGGGCAGCCCCAGCATTTT
CASSFTGTGGGQPQHF
>-|-|TRBV27|TRBJ1-2
TGTGCCAGCAGTTATAAACCCACATCCTCCGGCGGGCACTATGGCTACACCTTC
CASSYKPTSSGGHYGYTF
>-|TRBD1|TRBV14|TRBJ1-2
TGTGCCAGCAGCCACGCCGGACAGGCAAACGGCTACACCTTC
CASSHAGQANGYTF
>-|TRBD1|TRBV7-9|TRBJ1-2
TGTGCCAGCGGGGACAGCTATGGCTACACCTTC
CASGDSYGYTF
>-|-|TRBV5-8|TRBJ1-1
TGTGCCAGCAGCTTGCGGGCAGGGGAGTTGTCAGAAACTGAAGCTTTCTTT
CASSLRAGELSETEAFF
>-|-|TRBV28|TRBJ2-2
TGTGCCAGCAGTCTGCACGGGGAGGTCGGGGAGCTGTTTTTT
CASSLHGEVGELFF
>-|-|TRBV3-1/TRBV3-2|TRBJ2-3
TGTGCCAGCAGCCAAGCGCAACGCGGGGCCGCAGATACGCAGTATTTT
CASSQAQRGAADTQYF
>-|-|TRBV13|TRBJ2-4
TGTGCCAGCAGCGCCTGGACTGGATCGCTAGCCAAAAACATTCAGTACTTC
CASSAWTGSLAKNIQYF
>-|TRBD1|TRBV3-1/TRBV3-2|TRBJ1-1
TGTGCCAGCAGCCAACCTGACAGGGTCACTGAAGCTTTCTTT
CASSQPDRVTEAFF
>-|TRBD1|TRBV28|TRBJ1-3
TGTGCCAGCAGTTTCCTACAGGGGGCGGGAAACACCATATATTTT
CASSFLQGAGNTIYF
>few|-|TRBV11-3|TRBJ2-2
TGTGCCAGCAGCTTGACAGCGAACACCGGGGAGCTGTTTTTT
CASSLTANTGELFF
>-|TRBD2|TRBV9|TRBJ2-3
TGTGCCAGCAGCCCAAGCGGGGCGTCCACAGATACGCAGTATTTT
CASSPSGASTDTQYF
>-|-|TRBV24-1|TRBJ2-1
TGTGCCACCAGTGGACCCGGGGGAGAGAGAGGTGAGCAGTTCTTC
CATSGPGGERGEQFF